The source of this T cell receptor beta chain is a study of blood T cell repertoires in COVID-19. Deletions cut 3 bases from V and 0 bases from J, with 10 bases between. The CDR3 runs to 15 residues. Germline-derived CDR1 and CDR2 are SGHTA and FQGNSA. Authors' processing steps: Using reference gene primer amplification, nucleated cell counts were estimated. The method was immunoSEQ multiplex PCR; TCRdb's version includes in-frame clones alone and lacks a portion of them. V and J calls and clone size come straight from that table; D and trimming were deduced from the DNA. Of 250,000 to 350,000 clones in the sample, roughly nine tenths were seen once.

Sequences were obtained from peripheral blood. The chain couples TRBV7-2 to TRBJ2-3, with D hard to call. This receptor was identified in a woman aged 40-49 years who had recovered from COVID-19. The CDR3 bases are TGTGCCAGCAGCTTGAGCAGGATTAGCACAGATACGCAGTATTTT. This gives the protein CASSLSRISTDTQYF.